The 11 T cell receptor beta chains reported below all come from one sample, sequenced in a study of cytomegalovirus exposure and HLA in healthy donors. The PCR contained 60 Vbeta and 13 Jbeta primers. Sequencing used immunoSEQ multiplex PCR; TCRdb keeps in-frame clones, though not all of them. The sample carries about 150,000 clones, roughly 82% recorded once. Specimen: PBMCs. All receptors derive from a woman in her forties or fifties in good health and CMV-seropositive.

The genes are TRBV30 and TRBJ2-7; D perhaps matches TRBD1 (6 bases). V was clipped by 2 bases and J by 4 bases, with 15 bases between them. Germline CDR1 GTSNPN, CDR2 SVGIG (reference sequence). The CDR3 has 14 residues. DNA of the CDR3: TGTGCCTGGAGTCTAAAGATAGGGGGTTACGAGCAGTACTTC. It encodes CAWSLKIGGYEQYF.

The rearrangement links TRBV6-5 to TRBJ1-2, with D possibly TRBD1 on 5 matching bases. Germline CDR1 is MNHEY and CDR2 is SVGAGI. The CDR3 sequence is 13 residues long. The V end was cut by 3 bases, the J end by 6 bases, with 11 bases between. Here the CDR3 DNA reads TGTGCCAGCAGTTATTTAGGGGCTGATGGCTACACCTTC. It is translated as CASSYLGADGYTF.

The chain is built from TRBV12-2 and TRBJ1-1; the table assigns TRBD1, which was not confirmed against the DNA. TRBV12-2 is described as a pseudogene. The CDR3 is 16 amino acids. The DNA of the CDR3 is TGTGCAAGTCGCCCCCATGAACCGGGACAGAACACTGAAGCTTTCTTT. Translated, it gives CASRPHEPGQNTEAFF.

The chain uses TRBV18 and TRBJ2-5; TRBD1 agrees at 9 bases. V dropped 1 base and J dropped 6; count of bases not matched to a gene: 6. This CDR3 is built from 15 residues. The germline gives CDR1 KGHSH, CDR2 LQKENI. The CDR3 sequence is CASSPQKQGAQTQYF. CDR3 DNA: TGTGCCAGCTCACCACAAAAACAGGGGGCTCAGACCCAGTACTTC. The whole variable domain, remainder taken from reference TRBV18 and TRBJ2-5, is NAGVMQNPRHLVRRRGQEARLRCSPMKGHSHVYWYRQLPEEGLKFMVYLQKENIIDESGMPKERFSAEFPKEGPSILRIQQVVRGDSAAYFCASSPQKQGAQTQYFGPGTRLLVL.

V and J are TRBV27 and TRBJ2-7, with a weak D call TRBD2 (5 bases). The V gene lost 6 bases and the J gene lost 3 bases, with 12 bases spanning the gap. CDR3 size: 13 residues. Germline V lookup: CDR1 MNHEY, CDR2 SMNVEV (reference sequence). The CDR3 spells CASRGELVYEQYF. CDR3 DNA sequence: TGTGCCAGCAGGGGCGAACTAGTCTACGAGCAGTACTTC.

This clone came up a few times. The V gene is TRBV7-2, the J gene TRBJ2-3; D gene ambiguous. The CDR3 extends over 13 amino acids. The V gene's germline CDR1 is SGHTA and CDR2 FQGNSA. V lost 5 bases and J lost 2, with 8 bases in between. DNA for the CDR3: TGTGCCAGCAGCGTACAGTTCACAGATACGCAGTATTTT. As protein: CASSVQFTDTQYF.

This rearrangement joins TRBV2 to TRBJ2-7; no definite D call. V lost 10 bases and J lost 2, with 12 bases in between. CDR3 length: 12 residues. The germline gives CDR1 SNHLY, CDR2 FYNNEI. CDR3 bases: TGTGCCACCCAACACCAAACCTACGAGCAGTACTTC. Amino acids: CATQHQTYEQYF.

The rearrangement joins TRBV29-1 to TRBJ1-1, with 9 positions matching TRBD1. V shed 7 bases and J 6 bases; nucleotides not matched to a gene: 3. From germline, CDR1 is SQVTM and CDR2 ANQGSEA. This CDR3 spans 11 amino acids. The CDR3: CSGTGASEAFF. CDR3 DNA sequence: TGCAGCGGGACAGGGGCTTCTGAAGCTTTCTTT.

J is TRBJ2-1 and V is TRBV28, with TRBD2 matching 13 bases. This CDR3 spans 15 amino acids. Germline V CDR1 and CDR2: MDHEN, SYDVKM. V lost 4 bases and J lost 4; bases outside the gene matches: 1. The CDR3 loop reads CASSSGLAGYNEQFF. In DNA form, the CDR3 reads TGTGCCAGCAGTTCGGGACTAGCGGGGTACAATGAGCAGTTCTTC.

The CDR3 DNA reads TGTGCCACCCTGTTCCGGGGTACGCAGTATTTT. It yields the protein CATLFRGTQYF. The chain has TRBV27 and TRBJ2-3, with TRBD2 as a possible D gene (5 bases). This CDR3 comprises 11 residues. Looked up from germline, CDR1 is MNHEY and CDR2 is SMNVEV (reference sequence). The V gene lost 10 bases and the J gene lost 8 bases, with 13 bases spanning the gap.

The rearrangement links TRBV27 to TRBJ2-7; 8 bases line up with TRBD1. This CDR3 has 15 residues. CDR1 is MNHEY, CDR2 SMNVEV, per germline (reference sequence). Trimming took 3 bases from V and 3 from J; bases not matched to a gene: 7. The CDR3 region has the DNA TGTGCCAGCAGTTTGAACAGGGGGGAATTCTACGAGCAGTACTTC. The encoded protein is CASSLNRGEFYEQYF.